This note documents a single TCR beta chain sequence. Its antigen is undetermined. This sample is drawn from a study of pediatric ulcerative colitis. Rectal tissue came from one to two pinch biopsies taken at colonoscopy. Study-level findings and limits: Ulcerative colitis patients shared more blood-rectal clones than controls. Some T cells in rectal biopsies may come from blood, especially with overt colitis. A couple of rectal clonotypes were found only in ulcerative colitis patients, all of them.

The trim removed 4 bases at V and 5 bases at J, leaving 13 bases unmatched. From germline, CDR1 is SGDLS and CDR2 YYNGEE. The CDR3 consists of 16 residues. Sequencing was at survey level. This table comes from immunoSEQ multiplex PCR, and its TCRdb copy is limited to in-frame clones, with some not included. The table has 30,000 or so clones, roughly 77% seen once. This TCR was recovered from a boy younger than 18 with mild ulcerative colitis. The rearrangement links TRBV9 to TRBJ2-5; 8 bases are shared with TRBD1. The specimen sequenced was gut tissue. The CDR3: CASSPRDRGIYETQYF. The CDR3 bases are TGTGCCAGCAGCCCAAGAGACAGGGGAATTTATGAGACCCAGTACTTC.